The present TCR beta chain was sequenced within a study of OX40 agonist ivuxolimab in advanced cancers. Looking at the study overall: Patients got intravenous ivuxolimab at 0.01 to 10 mg/kg every 2 weeks. A mean age of around 66 years, range about 23 to 80, was recorded, and approximately 85% were male.

Clones were sequenced by immunoSEQ multiplex PCR, and TCRdb holds only the in-frame ones, with some missing. The sample holds around 40,000 clones, around four fifths seen once. Findings and limits, study-wide: Clonal expansion was seen in CD4+ and CD8+ blood T cells by week 6 at 0.1 to 3.0 mg/kg.

Germline lookup yields CDR1 SGHNT and CDR2 YYREEE (reference sequence). The V gene lost 3 bases and the J gene lost 4 bases, with 19 bases spanning the gap. The CDR3 extends over 16 amino acids. Turning to this clone: What it binds is not known.

Samples of blood were obtained at baseline, on cycle 4 day 1, and on cycle 7 day 1. Source: CD4+ or CD8+ T cells sorted from blood, taken in a trial of the OX40 agonist ivuxolimab. The chain links TRBV5-4 to TRBJ1-2; D gene unclear. The receptor comes from an adult with an advanced solid tumor such as melanoma, head and neck, liver or kidney cancer. CDR3 sequence reads: CASSSLDGTVGYGYTF. The CDR3 coding sequence is TGTGCCAGCAGCTCCCTAGACGGAACAGTAGGCTATGGCTACACCTTC.